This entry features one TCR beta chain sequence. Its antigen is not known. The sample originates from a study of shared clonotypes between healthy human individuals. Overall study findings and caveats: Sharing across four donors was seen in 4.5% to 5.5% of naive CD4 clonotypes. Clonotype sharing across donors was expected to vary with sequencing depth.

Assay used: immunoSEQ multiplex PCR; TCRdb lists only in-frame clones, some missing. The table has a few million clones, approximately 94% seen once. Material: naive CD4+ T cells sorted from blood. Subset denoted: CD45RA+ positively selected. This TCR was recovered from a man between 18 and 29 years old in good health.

The DNA for the CDR3 is TGCGCCAGCAGCCAAGAAGTGAGGGCCCCGGCGAATTCACCCCTCCACTTT. Its protein is CASSQEVRAPANSPLHF. The chain joins TRBV4-1 to TRBJ1-6; D uncertain. Germline CDR1 reads MGHRA; CDR2 reads YSYEKL. The CDR3 totals 17 residues. The V end was cut by 0 bases, the J end by 7 bases, with 16 bases between.